This is a list of T cell receptor beta chains from one sample in a study of beta chain features in type 1 diabetes. Here immunoSEQ multiplex PCR was the method, and the copy in TCRdb shows in-frame clones only, minus some. The data contain roughly 150,000 clones, roughly 8% of them singletons. The sequenced sample was central memory CD4+ T cells from blood. The receptor set was obtained from a woman in her 40s with type 1 diabetes. CDR3s include the opening cysteine and the closing phenylalanine or tryptophan. The order of the fields is J gene, clone size, V gene, D gene, CDR3 DNA, CDR3 protein. D genes are given only for firm matches. Only some rows state a clone size, as once, few, many or a class for expanded clones.

TRBJ1-1	few	TRBV28	-	TGTGCCAGCTACTCCGGACAGTCCTTTATGAACACTGAAGCTTTCTTT	CASYSGQSFMNTEAFF
TRBJ2-1	-	TRBV7-2	-	TGTGCCAGCAGCTTAGATAGCGAGCAGTTCTTC	CASSLDSEQFF
TRBJ2-5	-	TRBV5-1	-	TGCGCCAGCAGCTTGATACTGGACACTCAAGAGACCCAGTACTTC	CASSLILDTQETQYF
TRBJ2-1	many	TRBV28	-	TGTGCCAGCAGCCCGCGTTGGGGAGATGAGCAGTTCTTC	CASSPRWGDEQFF
TRBJ2-5	-	TRBV7-2	-	TGTGCCAGCAGCTTAGAGCCGGAAGAGACCCAGTACTTC	CASSLEPEETQYF
TRBJ1-4	-	TRBV5-1	TRBD1	TGCGCCAGCAGCCCAGGGGACAGACGGGTGGATGAAAAACTGTTTTTT	CASSPGDRRVDEKLFF
TRBJ2-2	-	TRBV28	-	TGTGCCAGCAGGTTGACGTTTCAGGGGCTGGGAGCCGGGGAGCTGTTTTTT	CASRLTFQGLGAGELFF
TRBJ2-7	-	TRBV30	TRBD2	TGTGCCTGGAGGGCTAGCGGCAGCTCCTACGAGCAGTACTTC	CAWRASGSSYEQYF
TRBJ1-1	few	TRBV14	TRBD1	TGTGCCAGCAGCCAAGGGGGACAGTCAAGGATGAACACTGAAGCTTTCTTT	CASSQGGQSRMNTEAFF
TRBJ2-2	-	TRBV7-2	TRBD2	TGTGCCAGCAGGCGGACTAGCGGGGGGCGTAACACCGGGGAGCTGTTTTTT	CASRRTSGGRNTGELFF
TRBJ2-7	few	TRBV2	-	TGTGCCAGCATTGACAGTTCAGGATACGAGCAGTACTTC	CASIDSSGYEQYF
TRBJ2-7	few	TRBV5-4	TRBD2	TGTGCCAGCAGCCTACGACTAGCGGAGCAGTACTTC	CASSLRLAEQYF
TRBJ2-1	few	TRBV4-2	TRBD2	TGTGCCAGCAGCCAAAGTTTGGGACTAGCGAATGAGCAGTTCTTC	CASSQSLGLANEQFF
TRBJ2-5	few	TRBV5-1	-	TGCGCCAGCAGCTTGCATGGGGGGGCAGAGACCCAGTACTTC	CASSLHGGAETQYF
TRBJ1-1	-	TRBV28	-	TGTGCCAGCAGTTTCGAGCCGAACACTGAAGCTTTCTTT	CASSFEPNTEAFF
TRBJ2-2	-	TRBV27	-	TGTGCCAGCAGTCGGCAGGGGTCACCCGGGGAGCTGTTTTTT	CASSRQGSPGELFF
TRBJ1-5	-	TRBV28	-	TGTGCCAGCAGCCCCCAGACAGGATCGAATCAGCCCCAGCATTTT	CASSPQTGSNQPQHF
TRBJ1-6	few	TRBV10-2	-	TGCGCCAGCAGGGGGAGCGTGGAGGATTCACCCCTCCACTTT	CASRGSVEDSPLHF
TRBJ1-2	-	TRBV7-8	-	TGTGCCAGCAGCTCCATTTGGGCGGAGACAGTAGACTCTAACTATGGCTACACCTTC	CASSSIWAETVDSNYGYTF
TRBJ2-5	-	TRBV11-2	-	TGTGCCAGCAGCTGGGAAGGGGCGCAAGAGACCCAGTACTTC	CASSWEGAQETQYF
TRBJ2-7	-	TRBV27	-	TGTGCCAGCAGAAAGGGGTCCCCCTCCTACGAGCAGTACTTC	CASRKGSPSYEQYF
TRBJ1-2	-	TRBV5-5	-	TGTGCCAGCAGCTCGGACATCTATGGCTACACCTTC	CASSSDIYGYTF
TRBJ1-3	few	TRBV28	-	TGTGCCAGCAGTTTTCAGGGCACTGGAAACACCATATATTTT	CASSFQGTGNTIYF
TRBJ2-1	-	TRBV7-3	-	TGTGCCAGCAGCTTAGCGCAGTCGGCGGGTGGTGAGCAGTTCTTC	CASSLAQSAGGEQFF
TRBJ2-5	-	TRBV9	-	TGTGCCAGCAGCGTAGCCTTGGACTCGCGAGGGACCCAGTACTTC	CASSVALDSRGTQYF
TRBJ2-1	few	TRBV19	-	TGTGCCAGTAGTATAGCTGCAGGTACCTACAATGAGCAGTTCTTC	CASSIAAGTYNEQFF
TRBJ1-5	few	TRBV28	TRBD1	TGTGCCAGCAGTCCCCCGGGACAGGGCACACAGCCCCAGCATTTT	CASSPPGQGTQPQHF
TRBJ2-3	few	TRBV27	-	TGTGCCAGCACGCGGCGAGGGACAACAGATACGCAGTATTTT	CASTRRGTTDTQYF
TRBJ1-6	few	TRBV6-6	-	TGTGCCAGCAGTTACAGAGAGGACAACCTCCACTTT	CASSYREDNLHF
TRBJ1-5	few	TRBV21-1	-	TGTGCCGAACTGACAGGGGTACAGCCCCAGCATTTT	CAELTGVQPQHF
TRBJ2-7	few	TRBV11-3	-	TGTGCCAGCAGCTTAACGGGGGAGGCCTACGAGCAGTACTTC	CASSLTGEAYEQYF
TRBJ1-4	-	TRBV7-8	-	TGTGCCAGCAGCTCCGGACAGAATAATGAAAAACTGTTTTTT	CASSSGQNNEKLFF
TRBJ1-6	-	TRBV2	TRBD1	TGTGCCAGCACCATGACAGGGTCTTATTCACCCCTCCACTTT	CASTMTGSYSPLHF
TRBJ2-1	few	TRBV10-3	TRBD2	TGTGCCATCGGGCGGACTAGCGGGGGATACAATGAGCAGTTCTTC	CAIGRTSGGYNEQFF
TRBJ1-1	many	TRBV29-1	-	TGCAGCGGCGGACACACGAACACTGAAGCTTTCTTT	CSGGHTNTEAFF
TRBJ2-5	few	TRBV7-6	TRBD1	TGTGCCAGCAGCTCGTCCGGGACAGGGCAGGAGACCCAGTACTTC	CASSSSGTGQETQYF
TRBJ1-2	-	TRBV28	TRBD1	TGTGCCAGCAGCTCAGGAGGACAGGTTGATGGCTACACCTTC	CASSSGGQVDGYTF
TRBJ2-1	-	TRBV6-5	-	TGTGCCAGCAGCCAGACTAGGAATGAGCAGTTCTTC	CASSQTRNEQFF